The 10 T cell receptor beta chains in this list originate from one sample, sequenced in a study of blood T cell repertoires in COVID-19. Assay used: immunoSEQ multiplex PCR; TCRdb lists only in-frame clones, some missing. The sample lists 120,000 or so clones, 85% to 90% occurring once. The sample taken for sequencing was peripheral blood. All receptors come from a woman aged 45-59 years with active or convalescent COVID-19.

The V and J genes are TRBV7-6 and TRBJ1-5; possible D gene TRBD1, 5 bases. From germline, CDR1 is SGHVS and CDR2 FNYEAQ. CDR3 size: 14 residues. Trimming took off 4 bases at V and 3 bases at J, with 10 bases between the two ends. The CDR3 DNA follows: TGTGCCAGCAGCTCAGACAGTTACAATCAGCCCCAGCATTTT. Residues: CASSSDSYNQPQHF. The full variable domain, in which reference TRBV7-6 and TRBJ1-5 provide the parts outside the CDR3, is GAGVSQSPRYKVTKRGQDVALRCDPISGHVSLYWYRQALGQGPEFLTYFNYEAQQDKSGLPNDRFSAERPEGSISTLTIQRTEQRDSAMYRCASSSDSYNQPQHFGDGTRLSIL.

V is TRBV9 and J is TRBJ2-7; TRBD2 agrees at 7 bases. The CDR3 loop spans 13 amino acids. Germline trimming cut 3 bases from V and 5 bases from J; bases unmatched to any gene: 5. Germline CDR1 is SGDLS and CDR2 is YYNGEE. CDR3 loop: CASSAGGGNEQYF. DNA of the CDR3: TGTGCCAGCAGCGCCGGCGGGGGAAACGAGCAGTACTTC.

The genes are TRBV9 and TRBJ1-2; 9 bases map to TRBD1. Trimming removed 1 base from V and 0 bases from J; junction bases left unmatched: 16. The CDR3 runs to 20 residues. Germline CDR1 and CDR2: SGDLS and YYNGEE. CDR3 nucleotides: TGTGCCAGCAGCGTACACCACAGGGGGCGAGCCTGCACCTCTAACTATGGCTACACCTTC. Translation gives CASSVHHRGRACTSNYGYTF.

J is TRBJ2-3 and V is TRBV30; TRBD2 agrees at 13 bases. This CDR3 is 15 amino acids long. From germline, CDR1 is GTSNPN and CDR2 SVGIG (reference sequence). J lost 4 bases, V lost 3 bases, and 4 bases had no gene match. The CDR3 spells CAWSELAGGPDTQYF. The DNA for the CDR3 is TGTGCCTGGAGCGAACTAGCGGGGGGGCCAGATACGCAGTATTTT.

This rearrangement joins TRBV7-3 to TRBJ2-7; possibly TRBD2 for D (6 bases). V dropped 3 bases and J dropped 3 bases, with 9 bases sitting between them. CDR1 is SGHTA and CDR2 is FQGTGA in the germline V gene. CDR3 length: 13 residues. CDR3 region: CASSFMGGYEQYF. The CDR3 DNA reads TGTGCCAGCAGCTTCATGGGAGGCTACGAGCAGTACTTC.

V is TRBV5-4 and J is TRBJ2-1; TRBD2 might be the D (6 bases). The CDR3 is 16 amino acids. V was trimmed by 0 bases and J by 7 bases, leaving 17 bases between them. Germline V gene data show CDR1 as SGHNT and CDR2 as YYREEE (reference sequence). This chain's CDR3 is CASSLDGRPGRNEQFF. In nucleotides, the CDR3 is TGTGCCAGCAGCTTGGATGGGCGGCCAGGGAGGAATGAGCAGTTCTTC. Variable domain in full (rest from reference TRBV5-4 and TRBJ2-1): ETGVTQSPTHLIKTRGQQVTLRCSSQSGHNTVSWYQQALGQGPQFIFQYYREEENGRGNFPPRFSGLQFPNYSSELNVNALELDDSALYLCASSLDGRPGRNEQFFGPGTRLTVL.

V and J are TRBV9 and TRBJ1-5; TRBD1 might be the D (5 bases). Germline CDR1 is SGDLS and CDR2 is YYNGEE. Trimming took 7 bases from V and 6 from J, leaving 8 bases between them. This CDR3 is built from 11 residues. CDR3 in DNA: TGTGCCAGCGGGGGGAGTCAGCCCCAGCATTTT. Translation gives CASGGSQPQHF.

The chain uses TRBV11-2 and TRBJ1-2; the D gene is possibly TRBD1 (6 bases). Germline V CDR1 and CDR2: SGHAT, FQNNGV. The CDR3 extends over 13 amino acids. V lost 6 bases and J lost 4, with 12 bases in between. CDR3 sequence reads: CASSSTGIYGYTF. The CDR3 coding sequence is TGTGCCAGCAGTTCTACAGGGATCTATGGCTACACCTTC.

V gene TRBV19 combines with J gene TRBJ1-5, with TRBD1 as a possible D gene (6 bases). Between the trimmed V and J ends, which lost 6 bases and 4 bases, there was a span of 7 bases. The germline V gene encodes CDR1 LNHDA and CDR2 SQIVND (reference sequence). There are 12 residues in the CDR3. CDR3 protein: CASSTGNQPQHF. DNA of the CDR3: TGTGCCAGTAGCACAGGGAATCAGCCCCAGCATTTT.

This clone has a single count. The chain joins TRBV28 to TRBJ2-1, with 11 bases aligning to TRBD2. This CDR3 contains 15 residues. Germline CDR1 is MDHEN and CDR2 is SYDVKM. With 7 bases clipped from V and 12 bases from J, the junction kept 14 bases outside the gene matches. CDR3 bases: TGTGCCAGCACCCCTCCGGGACTAGCGGCTTTTGGGCAGTTCTTC. This encodes CASTPPGLAAFGQFF.